Listed here is a single T cell receptor (beta chain). Its target is unknown. Germline V gene sequence: CDR1 MNHGY, CDR2 SAAAGT. Unmatched junction bases numbered 7, after V lost 6 bases and J lost 2 bases. This CDR3 has 15 residues. The sample is drawn from a study of T cell repertoires in cytomegalovirus infection. Background on the study: Based on public TCR beta signatures, there were indications of CMV infection and of a matching HLA type.

TCRdb processed the reads anew with MiXCR; each CDR3 protein has one entry. This table holds about 830,000 distinct CDR3 sequences, around a third found once. This specimen consisted of cultured CD8+ T cells from PBMCs, obtained from culture after CMV antigen stimulation. The V gene is TRBV6-8, the J gene TRBJ1-5, with 7 bases that match TRBD1. This receptor was identified in a human donor in good health (CMV status not recorded). Some clones in this sample may be carry-over from other donors' samples. CDR3 residues: CASRPGQPCNQPQHF. The CDR3 DNA reads as TGTGCCAGCAGGCCGGGACAGCCATGCAATCAGCCCCAGCATTTT.